These 8 T cell receptor beta chains originate from one sample sequenced in a study of blood T cell repertoires in COVID-19. Some clones are missing from TCRdb's copy, which holds only in-frame ones; the method was immunoSEQ multiplex PCR. Of about 98,000 clones listed, approximately 78% are singletons. The sequenced sample consisted of peripheral blood. The receptors here all came from a man between 60 and 70 years old with active or convalescent COVID-19.

The V gene is TRBV24-1, the J gene TRBJ2-1; weak D call: TRBD1 (6 bases). Trimming pared 1 base from V and 7 bases from J, leaving 10 bases between. This CDR3 has 14 residues. Germline loops: CDR1 KGHDR, CDR2 SFDVKD. The CDR3 region is CATSDFWQGNEQFF. The CDR3 DNA is TGTGCCACCAGTGATTTTTGGCAGGGGAATGAGCAGTTCTTC.

This clone was observed a few times. The V gene is TRBV23-1, the J gene TRBJ1-2; D is uncertain. TRBV23-1 is marked as an open reading frame, function uncertain. This CDR3 has 14 amino acids. V lost 3 bases and J 2 bases, leaving 10 bases between the germline ends. DNA for the CDR3: TGCGCCAGCAGTCAGGGCGAGGGAAACTATGGCTACACCTTC. Protein sequence: CASSQGEGNYGYTF.

This clone appeared a few times. V and J are TRBV19 and TRBJ2-5, with 7 bases that match TRBD1. V lost 3 bases, J lost 5 bases, and 3 bases stayed unmatched. Germline lookup yields CDR1 LNHDA and CDR2 SQIVND (reference sequence). CDR3 length: 13 amino acids. CDR3 loop: CASSITGDETQYF. Written as DNA, the CDR3 is TGTGCCAGTAGTATTACAGGGGACGAGACCCAGTACTTC.

This chain joins TRBV5-1 and TRBJ2-5; weak D call: TRBD2 (5 bases). Trimming pared 2 bases from V and 1 base from J, leaving 12 bases between. CDR1 SGHRS and CDR2 YFSETQ come from the germline V gene. The CDR3 is 15 amino acids. CDR3 in amino acids: CASSFGVGPQETQYF. The CDR3 coding sequence is TGCGCCAGCAGCTTCGGGGTTGGGCCCCAAGAGACCCAGTACTTC.

The V call is TRBV30, the J call TRBJ1-4; TRBD1 matches at 12 bases. The junction had 7 bases not matched to a gene; V was cut back by 4 bases and J by 7 bases. Germline assignment: CDR1 GTSNPN and CDR2 SVGIG (reference sequence). The length of the CDR3 is 15 residues. This CDR3 reads CAWKKGTGGFEKLFF. CDR3 bases: TGTGCCTGGAAAAAGGGGACAGGGGGCTTTGAAAAACTGTTTTTT.

V is TRBV10-1 and J is TRBJ2-3, with 10 bases matching TRBD2. CDR3 length equals 17 residues. The trim removed 3 bases at V and 5 bases at J, leaving 11 bases unmatched. Germline V CDR1 and CDR2: WNHNN, SYGVQD (reference sequence). The CDR3, as DNA: TGCGCCAGCAGTGATTCTCTAGCGGGAGCATCCATAGATACGCAGTATTTT. Protein sequence: CASSDSLAGASIDTQYF.

The chain employs TRBV7-9 and TRBJ2-1; D not resolved. The CDR3 covers 13 residues. Trimming stripped 2 bases from V and 7 bases from J, with 9 bases between. Germline CDR1 and CDR2: SEHNR and FQNEAQ (reference sequence). The CDR3 region is CASSLPLGNEQFF. In DNA form, the CDR3 reads TGTGCCAGCAGCTTACCCCTAGGAAATGAGCAGTTCTTC.

Only a few counts were recorded for this clone. V usage is TRBV4-1 and J usage is TRBJ1-3; D call uncertain. The germline V gene has CDR1 MGHRA and CDR2 YSYEKL. V lost 4 bases and J lost 4, with 11 bases in between. This CDR3 spans 14 amino acids. The CDR3, as DNA: TGCGCCAGCAGCCCTTGGACTGCCGGAAACACCATATATTTT. Amino acids: CASSPWTAGNTIYF.